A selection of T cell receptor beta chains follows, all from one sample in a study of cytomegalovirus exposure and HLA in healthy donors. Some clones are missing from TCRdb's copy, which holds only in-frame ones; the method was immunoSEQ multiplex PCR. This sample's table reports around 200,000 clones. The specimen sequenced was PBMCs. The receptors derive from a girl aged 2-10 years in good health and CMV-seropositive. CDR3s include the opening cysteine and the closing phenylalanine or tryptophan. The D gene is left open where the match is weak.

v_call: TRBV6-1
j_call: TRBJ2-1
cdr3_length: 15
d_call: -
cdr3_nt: TGTGCCAGCAGTGAAGCCCCCTTGTCCTACAATGAGCAGTTCTTC
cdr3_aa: CASSEAPLSYNEQFF

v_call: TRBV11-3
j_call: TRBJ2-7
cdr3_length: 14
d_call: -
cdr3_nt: TGTGCCAGCAGCTTAGGAAGCGCTGGCCACGAGCAGTACTTC
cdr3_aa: CASSLGSAGHEQYF

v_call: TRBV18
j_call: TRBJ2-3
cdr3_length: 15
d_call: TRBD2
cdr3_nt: TGTGCCAGCTCACCAAGCGGGGTGGATGGAGATACGCAGTATTTT
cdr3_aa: CASSPSGVDGDTQYF

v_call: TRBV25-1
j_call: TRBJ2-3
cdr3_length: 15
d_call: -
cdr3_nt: TGTGCCAGCATGTCAAGTCGGAGGGAAACAGATACGCAGTATTTT
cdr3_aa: CASMSSRRETDTQYF

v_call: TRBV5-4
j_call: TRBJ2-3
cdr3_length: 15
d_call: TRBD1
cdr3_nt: TGTGCCAGCAGCAGCGAGACAGGGGGCACAGATACGCAGTACTTT
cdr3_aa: CASSSETGGTDTQYF

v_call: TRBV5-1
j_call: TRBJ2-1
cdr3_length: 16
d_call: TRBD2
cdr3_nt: TGCGCCAGCAGCTTGGGGGGCGGGAGCTCCTACAATGAGCAGTTCTTC
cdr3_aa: CASSLGGGSSYNEQFF

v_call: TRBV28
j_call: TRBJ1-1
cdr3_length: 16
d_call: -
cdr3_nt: TGTGCCAGCACCCCGGGGGGTGGGCTGAGGGGCACTGAAGCTTTCTTT
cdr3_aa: CASTPGGGLRGTEAFF

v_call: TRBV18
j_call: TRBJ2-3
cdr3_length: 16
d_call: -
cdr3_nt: TGTGCCAGCTCACCACTTACAGGGTTCGGCACAGATACGCAGTATTTT
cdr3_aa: CASSPLTGFGTDTQYF

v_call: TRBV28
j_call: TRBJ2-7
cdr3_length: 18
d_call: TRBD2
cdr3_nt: TGTGCCAGCAGGCTCGGAGGACTAGCGGGGGCGTCCTCCTACGAGCAGTACTTC
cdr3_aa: CASRLGGLAGASSYEQYF

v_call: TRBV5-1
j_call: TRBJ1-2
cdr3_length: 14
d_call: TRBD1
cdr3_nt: TGCGCCAGCAGCGCGTCCGGGACAGATGGTGGCTACACCTTC
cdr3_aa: CASSASGTDGGYTF

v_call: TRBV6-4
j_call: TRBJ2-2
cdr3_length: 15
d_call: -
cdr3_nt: TGTGCCAGCAGTCAAGAGGGAGTCGACACCGGGGAGCTGTTTTTT
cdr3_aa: CASSQEGVDTGELFF

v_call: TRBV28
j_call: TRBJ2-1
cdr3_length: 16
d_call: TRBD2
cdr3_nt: TGTGCCAGCAGCCCCGAACTAGCGGGACGGCTCTATGAGCAGTTCTTC
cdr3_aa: CASSPELAGRLYEQFF

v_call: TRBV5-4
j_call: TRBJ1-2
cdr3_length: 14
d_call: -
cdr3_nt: TGTGCCAGCAGCTTGGGCAGGGGAAGCTATGGCTACACCTTC
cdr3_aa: CASSLGRGSYGYTF

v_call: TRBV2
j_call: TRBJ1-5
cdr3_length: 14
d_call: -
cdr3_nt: TGTGCCAGCAGCCTCGACAGCCTGAATCAGCCCCAGCATTTT
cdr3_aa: CASSLDSLNQPQHF

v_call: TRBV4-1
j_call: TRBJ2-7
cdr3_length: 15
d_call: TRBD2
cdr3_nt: TGCGCCAGCAGCCACCCGACTAGCGGGGGCTACGAGCAGTACTTC
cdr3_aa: CASSHPTSGGYEQYF

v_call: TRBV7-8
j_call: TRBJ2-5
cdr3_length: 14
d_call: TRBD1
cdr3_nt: TGTGCCAGCAGACTGAACAGGGGTCAAGAGACCCAGTACTTC
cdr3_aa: CASRLNRGQETQYF

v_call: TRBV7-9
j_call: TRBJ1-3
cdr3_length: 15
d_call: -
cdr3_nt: TGTGCCAGCAGCCCCACCAGCGTCCCCGGAAACACCATATATTTT
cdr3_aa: CASSPTSVPGNTIYF

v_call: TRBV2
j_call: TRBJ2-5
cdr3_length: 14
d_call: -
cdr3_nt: TGTGCCAGCAGAAAGGGGGTTTTGGGGGAGACCCAGTACTTC
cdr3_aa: CASRKGVLGETQYF

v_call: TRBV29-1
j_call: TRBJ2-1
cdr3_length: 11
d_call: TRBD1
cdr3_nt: TGCAGCGGGGGACAGGATACTGAGCAGTTCTTC
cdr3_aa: CSGGQDTEQFF

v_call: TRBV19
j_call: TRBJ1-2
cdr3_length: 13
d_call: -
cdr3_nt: TGTGCCAGTAGTATTTCAGGAAGCTATGGCTACACCTTC
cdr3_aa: CASSISGSYGYTF

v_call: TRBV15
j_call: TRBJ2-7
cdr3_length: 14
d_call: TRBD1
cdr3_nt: TGTGCCACCAGCAGAGGCAGGGGGAGCTACGAGCAGTACTTC
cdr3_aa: CATSRGRGSYEQYF

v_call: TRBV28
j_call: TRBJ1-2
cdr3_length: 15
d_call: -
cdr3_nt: TGTGCCAGCAGTTCCCTTCAAGCCCTCCGGTATGGCTACACCTTC
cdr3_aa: CASSSLQALRYGYTF

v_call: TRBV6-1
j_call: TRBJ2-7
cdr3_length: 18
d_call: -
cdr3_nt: TGTGCCAGCAGTGTTTCGCCACAGGGACCGTTCCCCTCCTACGAGCAGTACTTC
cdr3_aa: CASSVSPQGPFPSYEQYF

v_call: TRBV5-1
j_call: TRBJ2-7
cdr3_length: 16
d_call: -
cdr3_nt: TGCGCCAGCAGTCACCCCCGGGGTGAGATTTCCTACGAGCAGTACTTC
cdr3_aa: CASSHPRGEISYEQYF

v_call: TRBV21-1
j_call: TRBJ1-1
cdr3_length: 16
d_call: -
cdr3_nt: TGTGCCAGCGGGCCGGGACAGGGGTTCAATAACACTGAAGCTTTCTTT
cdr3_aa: CASGPGQGFNNTEAFF

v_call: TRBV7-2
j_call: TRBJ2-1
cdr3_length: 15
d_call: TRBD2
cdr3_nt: TGTGCCAGCATCACCCAAGCGGGGGCCTACAATGAGCAGTTCTTC
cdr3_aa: CASITQAGAYNEQFF

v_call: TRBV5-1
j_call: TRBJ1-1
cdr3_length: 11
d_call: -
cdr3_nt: TGCGCCAGCAGCCAGAACAGTGAAGCTTTCTTT
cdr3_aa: CASSQNSEAFF

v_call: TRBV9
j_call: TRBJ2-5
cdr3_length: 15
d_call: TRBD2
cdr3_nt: TGTGCCAGCAGCGTAGAAGGGACTAGGGCAGAGACCCAGTACTTC
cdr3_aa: CASSVEGTRAETQYF

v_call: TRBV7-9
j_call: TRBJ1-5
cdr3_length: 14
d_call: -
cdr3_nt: TGTGCCAGCAGCTTCGACAGCTTCAATCAGCCCCAGCATTTT
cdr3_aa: CASSFDSFNQPQHF

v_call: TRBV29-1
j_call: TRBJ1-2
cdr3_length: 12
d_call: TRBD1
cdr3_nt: TGCAGCGTTGCGGGGACAGGGAATGGCTACACCTTC
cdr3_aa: CSVAGTGNGYTF